The present TCR beta chain was sequenced within a study of monozygotic twins with inflammatory bowel disease. TCRdb re-called the 5' RACE reads and gives one entry per CDR3 protein, without DNA. The listing records roughly 160,000 distinct CDR3 sequences. This CDR3 has 15 residues. Germline V gene lookup returns CDR1 SGHAT and CDR2 FQNNGV. This TCR was recovered from a human donor with ulcerative colitis or Crohn's disease, or a healthy co-twin of an affected twin (not recorded which). Sequencing was done on a sample of blood. The rearrangement links TRBV11-2 to TRBJ2-5; there is no DNA to check the TCRdb D call of TRBD1. The CDR3 loop is CASSLVLSELETQYF.